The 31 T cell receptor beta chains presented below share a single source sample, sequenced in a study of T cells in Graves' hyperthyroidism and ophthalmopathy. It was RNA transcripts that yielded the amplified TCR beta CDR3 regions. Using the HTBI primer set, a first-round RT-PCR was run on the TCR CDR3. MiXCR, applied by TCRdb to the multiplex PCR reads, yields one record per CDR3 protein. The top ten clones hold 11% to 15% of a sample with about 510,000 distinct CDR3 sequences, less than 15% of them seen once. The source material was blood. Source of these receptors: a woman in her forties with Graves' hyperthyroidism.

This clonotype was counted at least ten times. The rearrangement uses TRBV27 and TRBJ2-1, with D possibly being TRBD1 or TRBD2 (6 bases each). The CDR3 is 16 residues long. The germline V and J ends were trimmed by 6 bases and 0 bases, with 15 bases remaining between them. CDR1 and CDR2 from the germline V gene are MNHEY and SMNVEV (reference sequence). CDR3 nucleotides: TGTGCCAGCAGAAAGGGGGTAGCGGACTCCTACAATGAGCAGTTCTTC. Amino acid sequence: CASRKGVADSYNEQFF.

CDR3 coding DNA: TGTGCCAGCAGCCTAGTGGGGTCTACCGGGGAGCTGTTTTTT. The encoded protein is CASSLVGSTGELFF. V and J are TRBV6-1 and TRBJ2-2; D unresolved. Germline values: CDR1 MNHNS, CDR2 SASEGT. V shed 6 bases and J shed 5 bases, with 13 bases lying between them. CDR3 size: 14 residues.

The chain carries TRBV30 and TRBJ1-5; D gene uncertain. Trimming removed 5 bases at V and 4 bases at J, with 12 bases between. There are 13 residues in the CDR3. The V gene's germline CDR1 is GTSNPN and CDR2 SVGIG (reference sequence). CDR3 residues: CAWGIHENQPQHF. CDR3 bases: TGTGCCTGGGGTATACACGAAAATCAGCCCCAGCATTTT. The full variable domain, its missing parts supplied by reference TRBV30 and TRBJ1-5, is SQTIHQWPATLVQPVGSPLSLECTVEGTSNPNLYWYRQAAGRGLQLLFYSVGIGQISSEVPQNLSASRPQDRQFILSSKKLLLSDSGFYLCAWGIHENQPQHFGDGTRLSIL.

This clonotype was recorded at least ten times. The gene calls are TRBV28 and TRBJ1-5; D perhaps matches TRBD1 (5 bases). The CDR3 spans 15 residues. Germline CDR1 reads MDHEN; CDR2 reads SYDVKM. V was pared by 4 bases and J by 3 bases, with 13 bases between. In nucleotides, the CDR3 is TGTGCCAGCAGTTGGGGACTCCCCCACAATCAGCCCCAGCATTTT. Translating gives CASSWGLPHNQPQHF. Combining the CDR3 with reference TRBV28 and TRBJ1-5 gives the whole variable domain DVKVTQSSRYLVKRTGEKVFLECVQDMDHENMFWYRQDPGLGLRLIYFSYDVKMKEKGDIPEGYSVSREKKERFSLILESASTNQTSMYLCASSWGLPHNQPQHFGDGTRLSIL.

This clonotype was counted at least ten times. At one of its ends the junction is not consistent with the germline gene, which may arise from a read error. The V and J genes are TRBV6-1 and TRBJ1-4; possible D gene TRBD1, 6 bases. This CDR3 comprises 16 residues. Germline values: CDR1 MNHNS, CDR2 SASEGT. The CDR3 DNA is TGTGCCAGCAGTGAAATACGAGGGACAACGAATGAAAAACTGTTTTTT. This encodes CASSEIRGTTNEKLFF.

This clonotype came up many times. The CDR3 reads CASSLSSFTDTQYF. The CDR3 DNA reads as TGTGCCAGCAGTTTATCATCCTTCACAGATACGCAGTATTTT. The chain combines TRBV27 with TRBJ2-3, with D uncertain. Germline-derived CDR1 and CDR2 are MNHEY and SMNVEV (reference sequence). The CDR3 length is 14 residues. V lost 0 bases and J 2 bases, leaving 6 bases between the germline ends.

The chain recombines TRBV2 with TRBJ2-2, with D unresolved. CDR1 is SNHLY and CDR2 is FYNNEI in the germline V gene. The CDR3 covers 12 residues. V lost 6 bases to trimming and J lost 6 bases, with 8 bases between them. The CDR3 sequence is CASRPGAGELFF. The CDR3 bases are TGTGCCAGCAGGCCGGGCGCCGGGGAGCTGTTTTTT.

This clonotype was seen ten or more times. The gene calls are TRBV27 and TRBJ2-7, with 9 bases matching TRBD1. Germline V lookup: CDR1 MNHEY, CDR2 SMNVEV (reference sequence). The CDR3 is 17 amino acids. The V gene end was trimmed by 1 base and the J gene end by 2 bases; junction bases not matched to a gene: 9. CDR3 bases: TGTGCCAGCAGTTTATACCCCACGGGACAGGGCCCCTACGAGCAGTACTTC. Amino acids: CASSLYPTGQGPYEQYF.

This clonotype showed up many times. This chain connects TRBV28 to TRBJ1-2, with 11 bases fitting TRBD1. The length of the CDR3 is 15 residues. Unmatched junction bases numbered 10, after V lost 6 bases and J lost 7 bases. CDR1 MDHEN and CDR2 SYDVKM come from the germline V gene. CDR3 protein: CASSSDGQGAGGYTF. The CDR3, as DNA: TGTGCCAGCAGCTCGGACGGACAGGGGGCAGGTGGCTACACCTTC.

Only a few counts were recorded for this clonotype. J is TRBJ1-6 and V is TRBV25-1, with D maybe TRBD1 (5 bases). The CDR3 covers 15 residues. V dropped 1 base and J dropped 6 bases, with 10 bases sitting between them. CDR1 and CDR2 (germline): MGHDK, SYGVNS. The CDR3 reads CASSELGVPNSPLHF. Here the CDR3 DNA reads TGTGCCAGCAGTGAATTGGGGGTTCCTAATTCACCCCTCCACTTT.

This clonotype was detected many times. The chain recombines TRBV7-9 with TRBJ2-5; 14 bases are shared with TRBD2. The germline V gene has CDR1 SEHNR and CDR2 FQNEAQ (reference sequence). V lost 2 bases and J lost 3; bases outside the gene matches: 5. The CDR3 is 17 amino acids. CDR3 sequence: CASSLLTTSGREETQYF. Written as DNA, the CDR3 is TGTGCCAGCAGCTTACTCACGACTAGCGGGAGGGAAGAGACCCAGTACTTC.

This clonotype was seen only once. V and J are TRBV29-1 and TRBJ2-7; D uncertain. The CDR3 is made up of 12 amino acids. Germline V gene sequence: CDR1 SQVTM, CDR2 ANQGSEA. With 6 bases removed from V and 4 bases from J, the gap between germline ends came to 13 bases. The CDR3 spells CSVESAAYEQYF. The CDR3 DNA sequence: TGCAGCGTGGAGTCGGCTGCGTACGAGCAGTACTTC.

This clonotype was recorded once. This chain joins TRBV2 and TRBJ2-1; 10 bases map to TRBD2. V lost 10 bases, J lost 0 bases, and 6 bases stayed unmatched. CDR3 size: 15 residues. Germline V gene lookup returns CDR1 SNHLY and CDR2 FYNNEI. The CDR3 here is CAMHASGSSYNEQFF. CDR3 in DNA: TGTGCCATGCATGCTAGCGGGAGCTCCTACAATGAGCAGTTCTTC.

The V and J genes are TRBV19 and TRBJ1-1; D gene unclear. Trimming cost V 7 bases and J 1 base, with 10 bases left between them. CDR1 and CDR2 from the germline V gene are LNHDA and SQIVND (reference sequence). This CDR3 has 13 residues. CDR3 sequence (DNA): TGTGCCAGTATCAAACAGCCGAACACTGAAGCTTTCTTT. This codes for CASIKQPNTEAFF.

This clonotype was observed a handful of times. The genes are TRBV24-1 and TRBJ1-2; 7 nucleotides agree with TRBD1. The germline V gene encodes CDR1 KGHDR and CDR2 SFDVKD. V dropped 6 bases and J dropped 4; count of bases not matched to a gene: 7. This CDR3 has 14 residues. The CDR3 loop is CATSPQGERYGYTF. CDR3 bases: TGTGCCACCAGTCCCCAGGGGGAACGCTATGGCTACACCTTC.

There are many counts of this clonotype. CDR3 residues: CASSLAGQAIRDEAFF. For the CDR3, the DNA is TGCGCCAGCAGCTTGGCTGGACAGGCGATTCGTGATGAAGCTTTCTTT. J is TRBJ1-1 and V is TRBV5-1, with 7 bases that match TRBD1. This CDR3 spans 16 amino acids. Germline values: CDR1 SGHRS, CDR2 YFSETQ. V was pared by 0 bases and J by 7 bases, with 12 bases of the junction left unmatched.

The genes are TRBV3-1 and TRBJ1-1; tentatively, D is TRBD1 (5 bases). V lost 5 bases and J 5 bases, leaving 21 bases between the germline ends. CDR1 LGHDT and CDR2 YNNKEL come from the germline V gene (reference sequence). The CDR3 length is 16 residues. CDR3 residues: CASSAVGGGFGTEAFF. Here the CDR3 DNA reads TGTGCCAGCAGCGCGGTGGGGGGAGGGTTTGGGACTGAAGCTTTCTTT.

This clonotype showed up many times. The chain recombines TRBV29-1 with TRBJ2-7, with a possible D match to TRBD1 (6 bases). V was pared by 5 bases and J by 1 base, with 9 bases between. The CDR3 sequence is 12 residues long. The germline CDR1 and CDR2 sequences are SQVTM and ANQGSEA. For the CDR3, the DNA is TGCAGCGTTTCGGACAGTTCCTACGAGCAGTACTTC. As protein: CSVSDSSYEQYF.

CDR3 nucleotide sequence: TGTGCCAGCAGTGAAGCGGGGAGGCCAGCTACATATGGCTACACCTTC. It encodes CASSEAGRPATYGYTF. This chain links TRBV2 with TRBJ1-2; D gene ambiguous. Trimming took 0 bases from V and 5 from J, leaving 16 bases between them. The CDR3 loop spans 16 amino acids. The germline V gene has CDR1 SNHLY and CDR2 FYNNEI.

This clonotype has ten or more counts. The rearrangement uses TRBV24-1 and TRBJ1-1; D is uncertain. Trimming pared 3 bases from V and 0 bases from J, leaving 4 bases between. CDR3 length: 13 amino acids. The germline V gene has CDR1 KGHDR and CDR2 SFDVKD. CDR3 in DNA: TGTGCCACCAGTGATGCCCTGAACACTGAAGCTTTCTTT. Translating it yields CATSDALNTEAFF.

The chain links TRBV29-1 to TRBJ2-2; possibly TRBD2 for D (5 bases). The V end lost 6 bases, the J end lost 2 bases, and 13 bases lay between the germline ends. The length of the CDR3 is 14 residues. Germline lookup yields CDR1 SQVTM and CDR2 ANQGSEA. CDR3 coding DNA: TGCAGCGTCCCGTCGGGAATTAACACCGGGGAGCTGTTTTTT. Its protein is CSVPSGINTGELFF.

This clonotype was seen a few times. The CDR3 here is CAWSVLASGANVLTF. The CDR3, as DNA: TGTGCCTGGAGTGTACTGGCGTCTGGGGCCAACGTCCTGACTTTC. The V gene is TRBV30, the J gene TRBJ2-6; D is unclear. The CDR3 extends over 15 amino acids. Germline CDR1 reads GTSNPN; CDR2 reads SVGIG (reference sequence). Trimming removed 0 bases at V and 1 base at J, with 7 bases between.

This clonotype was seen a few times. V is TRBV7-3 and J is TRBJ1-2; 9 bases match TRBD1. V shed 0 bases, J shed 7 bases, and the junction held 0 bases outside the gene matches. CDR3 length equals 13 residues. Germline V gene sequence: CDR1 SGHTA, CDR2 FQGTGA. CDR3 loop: CASSLTGQGGYTF. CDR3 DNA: TGTGCCAGCAGCTTAACGGGACAGGGTGGCTACACCTTC.

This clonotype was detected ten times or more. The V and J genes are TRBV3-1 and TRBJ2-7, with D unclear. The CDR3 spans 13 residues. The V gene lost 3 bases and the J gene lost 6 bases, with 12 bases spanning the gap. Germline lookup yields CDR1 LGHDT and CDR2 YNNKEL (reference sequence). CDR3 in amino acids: CASSQDPKGEQYF. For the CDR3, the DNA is TGTGCCAGCAGCCAGGACCCGAAAGGCGAGCAGTACTTC.

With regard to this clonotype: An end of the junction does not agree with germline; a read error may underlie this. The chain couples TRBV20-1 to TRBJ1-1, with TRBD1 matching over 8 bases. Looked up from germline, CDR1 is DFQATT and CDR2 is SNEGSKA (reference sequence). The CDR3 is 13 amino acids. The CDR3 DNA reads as TGCAGTACTAGACAGGGGACGAACACTGAAGCTTTCTTT. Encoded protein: CSTRQGTNTEAFF.

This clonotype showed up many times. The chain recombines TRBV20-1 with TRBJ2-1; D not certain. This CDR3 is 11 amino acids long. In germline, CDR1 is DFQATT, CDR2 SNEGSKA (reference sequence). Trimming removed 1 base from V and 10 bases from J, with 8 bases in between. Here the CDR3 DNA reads TGCAGTGCTAGAGGAGCGACCGAGCAGTTCTTC. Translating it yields CSARGATEQFF.

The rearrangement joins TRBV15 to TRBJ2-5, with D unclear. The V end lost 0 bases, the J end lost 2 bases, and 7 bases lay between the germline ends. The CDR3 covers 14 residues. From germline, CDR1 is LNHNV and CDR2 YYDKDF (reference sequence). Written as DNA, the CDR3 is TGTGCCACCAGCAGAGAGTCAGCGCAAGAGACCCAGTACTTC. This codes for CATSRESAQETQYF.

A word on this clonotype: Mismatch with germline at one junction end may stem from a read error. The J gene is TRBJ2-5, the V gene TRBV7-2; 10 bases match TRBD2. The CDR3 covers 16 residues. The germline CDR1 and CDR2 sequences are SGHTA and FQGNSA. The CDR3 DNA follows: TGCGCCAGCAGCCAATATGGGACTAGCGTACAAGAGACCCAGTACTTC. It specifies CASSQYGTSVQETQYF.

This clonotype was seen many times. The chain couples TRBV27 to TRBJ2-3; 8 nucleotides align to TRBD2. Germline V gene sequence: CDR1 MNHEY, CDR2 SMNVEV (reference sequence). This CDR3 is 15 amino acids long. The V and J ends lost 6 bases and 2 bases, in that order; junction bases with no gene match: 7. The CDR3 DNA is TGTGCCAGCAGCTGGGGACTAGTTGACACAGATACGCAGTATTTT. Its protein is CASSWGLVDTDTQYF.

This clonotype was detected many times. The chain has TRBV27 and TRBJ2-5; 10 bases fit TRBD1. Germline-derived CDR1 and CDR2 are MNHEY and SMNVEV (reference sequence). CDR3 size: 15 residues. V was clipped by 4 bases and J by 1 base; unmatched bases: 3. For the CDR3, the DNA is TGTGCCAGCAGTTGGACAGGGGGATTCCAAGAGACCCAGTACTTC. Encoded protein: CASSWTGGFQETQYF.

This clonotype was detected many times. The CDR3 protein is CASSQRSGVHGNTIYF. CDR3 bases: TGTGCCAGCAGCCAACGATCTGGGGTACATGGAAACACCATATATTTT. J is TRBJ1-3 and V is TRBV3-1; no clear D gene. Germline values: CDR1 LGHDT, CDR2 YNNKEL (reference sequence). V dropped 2 bases and J dropped 3 bases, with 14 bases sitting between them. The CDR3 spans 16 residues.